What follows is one T cell receptor (beta chain) and its context. Its antigen is not known. This entry is derived from a study of T-cell memory formation after mild COVID-19. Study-level background: The two donors had largely donor-specific TCR clusters.

Notes on the study in general: Day 15 to 85 contracting clones showed balanced CD4/CD8; day 15 to 37 expanders favored CD4+.

After removal of 4 bases from V and 10 bases from J, the junction contained 7 bases not matched to a gene. CDR3 length: 13 amino acids. CDR1 and CDR2 from the germline V gene are SGHTA and FQGNSA. TCRdb re-called the 5' RACE reads with MiXCR, one entry per CDR3 protein. Seen here are some 350,000 distinct CDR3 sequences, around 13% observed once, and the top ten hold about 22%. The J gene is TRBJ1-1, the V gene TRBV7-2; 9 positions agree with TRBD1. Sequencing used PBMCs or a T cell subset sorted from them (not recorded which). The clonotype originates from a man in his late teens or twenties who had mild COVID-19 (a few samples of this study predate the infection). Cell type and time point are not known. The CDR3 sequence is CASSYRDRVGAFF. The CDR3 DNA is TGTGCCAGCAGCTACCGGGACAGGGTAGGAGCTTTCTTT.